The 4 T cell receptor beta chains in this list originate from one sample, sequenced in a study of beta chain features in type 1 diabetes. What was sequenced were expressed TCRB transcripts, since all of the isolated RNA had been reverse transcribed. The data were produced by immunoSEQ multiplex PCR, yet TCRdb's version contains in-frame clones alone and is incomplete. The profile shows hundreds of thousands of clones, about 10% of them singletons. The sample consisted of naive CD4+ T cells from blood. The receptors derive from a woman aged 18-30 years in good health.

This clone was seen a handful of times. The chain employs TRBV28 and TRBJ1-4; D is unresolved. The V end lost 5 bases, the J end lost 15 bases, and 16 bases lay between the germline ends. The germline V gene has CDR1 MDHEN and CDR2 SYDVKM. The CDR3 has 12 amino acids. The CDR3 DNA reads TGTGCCAGCAGTCCCCGCTTAGGACGGGTGTTTTTT. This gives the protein CASSPRLGRVFF.

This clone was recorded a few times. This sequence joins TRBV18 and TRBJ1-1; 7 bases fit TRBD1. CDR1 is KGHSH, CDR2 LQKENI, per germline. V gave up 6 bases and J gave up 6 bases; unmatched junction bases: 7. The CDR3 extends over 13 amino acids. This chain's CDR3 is CASSTKGTAEAFF. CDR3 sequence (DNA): TGTGCCAGCTCGACCAAAGGGACAGCTGAAGCTTTCTTT.

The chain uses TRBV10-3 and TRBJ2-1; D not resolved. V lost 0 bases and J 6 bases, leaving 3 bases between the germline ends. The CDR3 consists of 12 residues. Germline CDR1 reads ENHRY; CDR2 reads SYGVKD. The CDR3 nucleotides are TGTGCCATCAGTGAGTCGACCAATGAGCAGTTCTTC. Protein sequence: CAISESTNEQFF.

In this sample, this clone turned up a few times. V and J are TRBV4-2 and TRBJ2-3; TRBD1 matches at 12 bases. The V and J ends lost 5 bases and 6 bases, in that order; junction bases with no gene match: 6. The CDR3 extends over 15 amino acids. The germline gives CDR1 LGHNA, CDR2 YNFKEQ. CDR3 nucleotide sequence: TGTGCCAGCAGCGAGGGACAGGGGGCGCCGGATACGCAGTATTTT. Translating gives CASSEGQGAPDTQYF.